Listed here are 29 T cell receptor beta chains from one sample, sequenced in a study of OX40 agonist ivuxolimab in advanced cancers. Only in-frame clones appear in the TCRdb table, and some are missing; sequencing was by immunoSEQ multiplex PCR. The table shows around 62,000 clones, with roughly 84% occurring only once. Source: CD4+ or CD8+ T cells sorted from blood, taken in a trial of the OX40 agonist ivuxolimab. The source is an adult with an advanced solid tumor such as melanoma, head and neck, liver or kidney cancer.

This clone was picked up a small number of times. Additional DNA sequences in this sample encode the identical CDR3. The genes are TRBV7-9 and TRBJ2-5; maybe TRBD2 (5 bases). CDR3 length: 15 amino acids. The ends were cut back, 1 base at V and 5 bases at J, with 14 bases in the middle. In germline, CDR1 is SEHNR, CDR2 FQNEAQ (reference sequence). This chain's CDR3 is CASSLGTGLGETQYF. DNA for the CDR3: TGTGCCAGCAGCTTAGGCACGGGGTTAGGCGAGACCCAGTACTTC. Full variable domain (missing parts from reference TRBV7-9 and TRBJ2-5): DTGVSQNPRHKITKRGQNVTFRCDPISEHNRLYWYRQTLGQGPEFLTYFQNEAQLEKSRLLSDRFSAERPKGSFSTLEIQRTEQGDSAMYLCASSLGTGLGETQYFGPGTRLLVL.

The V gene is TRBV5-1, the J gene TRBJ2-1; D is tentatively TRBD1 or TRBD2 (5 bases each). This CDR3 spans 15 amino acids. Germline values: CDR1 SGHRS, CDR2 YFSETQ. V dropped 0 bases and J dropped 7 bases, with 14 bases sitting between them. The CDR3 protein is CASSLGDAGWNEQFF. In nucleotides, the CDR3 is TGCGCCAGCAGCTTGGGGGACGCAGGGTGGAATGAGCAGTTCTTC.

This clone is a singleton in its sample. The chain couples TRBV18 to TRBJ1-4; D not certain. The CDR3 has 13 residues. CDR1 and CDR2 (germline): KGHSH, LQKENI. Trimming removed 5 bases at V and 3 bases at J, with 7 bases between. The CDR3 loop is CASSRSANEKLFF. The CDR3 DNA follows: TGTGCCAGCTCAAGGTCGGCTAATGAAAAACTGTTTTTT. Looking up the rest from reference TRBV18 and TRBJ1-4 gives the full variable domain: NAGVMQNPRHLVRRRGQEARLRCSPMKGHSHVYWYRQLPEEGLKFMVYLQKENIIDESGMPKERFSAEFPKEGPSILRIQQVVRGDSAAYFCASSRSANEKLFFGSGTQLSVL.

The chain couples TRBV4-2 to TRBJ2-3, with 8 bases that match TRBD2. Per the germline V gene, CDR1 is LGHNA and CDR2 is YNFKEQ. Trimming cost V 0 bases and J 7 bases; bases outside gene matches: 9. The CDR3 runs to 16 residues. CDR3 nucleotides: TGTGCCAGCAGCCAAGACCCGGGGGGGACACAAAATACGCAGTATTTT. It is translated as CASSQDPGGTQNTQYF.

This rearrangement joins TRBV5-1 to TRBJ2-7; D gene uncertain. V shed 0 bases and J shed 3 bases, with 13 bases lying between them. The CDR3 runs 15 residues. From germline, CDR1 is SGHRS and CDR2 YFSETQ. The CDR3 DNA reads as TGCGCCAGCAGCTTGGAAGGGATGACTCTCTACGAGCAGTACTTC. Protein: CASSLEGMTLYEQYF.

This clone was recorded once. The CDR3 coding sequence is TGTGCCTGGAGTCTGCGGCGGGAAGGTGAGCAGTTCTTC. As protein: CAWSLRREGEQFF. The J gene is TRBJ2-1, the V gene TRBV30, with D possibly matching TRBD2 (6 bases). Trimming stripped 2 bases from V and 9 bases from J, with 14 bases between. Germline CDR1 is GTSNPN and CDR2 is SVGIG (reference sequence). The CDR3 covers 13 residues.

The CDR3 spells CASRQDWGTEAFF. CDR3 sequence (DNA): TGTGCCAGCAGGCAAGATTGGGGCACTGAAGCTTTCTTT. This chain links TRBV2 with TRBJ1-1; D gene unclear. This CDR3 contains 13 residues. V lost 6 bases, J lost 4 bases, and 12 bases lay in between. Germline assignment: CDR1 SNHLY and CDR2 FYNNEI.

The rearrangement uses TRBV6-5 and TRBJ2-2, with TRBD2 matching 8 bases. Germline V lookup: CDR1 MNHEY, CDR2 SVGAGI. The junction had 7 bases not matched to a gene; V was cut back by 6 bases and J by 4 bases. CDR3 length equals 15 residues. This CDR3 reads CASSTSGRVTGELFF. The CDR3 coding sequence is TGTGCCAGCAGCACCAGCGGGAGAGTCACCGGGGAGCTGTTTTTT.

V and J are TRBV28 and TRBJ1-5; possible D gene TRBD1, 6 bases. Germline V lookup: CDR1 MDHEN, CDR2 SYDVKM. The V end lost 6 bases, the J end lost 9 bases, and 18 bases lay between the germline ends. The CDR3 is 14 amino acids. The CDR3 reads CASRKLGAGGPQHF. The CDR3, as DNA: TGTGCCAGCAGGAAGTTGGGGGCCGGCGGGCCCCAGCATTTT.

The rearrangement joins TRBV15 to TRBJ1-4; D perhaps matches TRBD1 (6 bases). The CDR3 loop spans 14 amino acids. The V gene's germline CDR1 is LNHNV and CDR2 YYDKDF (reference sequence). V lost 0 bases and J 14 bases, leaving 16 bases between the germline ends. As DNA, the CDR3 is TGTGCCACCAGCAGAGATCGAGAAGGGGGGTTGCTGTTTTTT. This translates into CATSRDREGGLLFF.

The V and J genes are TRBV2 and TRBJ2-2; 7 nucleotides match TRBD2. The CDR3 covers 13 residues. CDR1 and CDR2 from the germline V gene are SNHLY and FYNNEI. J was trimmed by 7 bases and V by 7 bases; bases with no gene match: 6. CDR3 in DNA: TGTGCCAGCACCAGGGCGGGGGTCGGGGAGCTGTTTTTT. It specifies CASTRAGVGELFF.

V gene TRBV7-9 combines with J gene TRBJ1-1, with no clear D. This CDR3 has 12 amino acids. Germline V gene sequence: CDR1 SEHNR, CDR2 FQNEAQ (reference sequence). The V and J ends lost 6 bases and 6 bases respectively, with 11 bases between them. CDR3 bases: TGTGCCAGCAGGGTCGAGGCCCCTGAAGCTTTCTTT. It encodes CASRVEAPEAFF.

The chain combines TRBV9 with TRBJ1-4, with TRBD1 matching over 8 bases. The CDR3 sequence is 15 residues long. Germline CDR1 is SGDLS and CDR2 is YYNGEE. V dropped 0 bases and J dropped 7; count of bases not matched to a gene: 5. The CDR3 DNA reads TGTGCCAGCAGCGTAGATGGACAGGGAGGTGAAAAACTGTTTTTT. Amino acids: CASSVDGQGGEKLFF.

This chain joins TRBV5-4 and TRBJ2-3; maybe TRBD1 (6 bases). The CDR3 is 14 amino acids. Per the germline V gene, CDR1 is SGHNT and CDR2 is YYREEE (reference sequence). The V and J ends lost 4 bases and 1 base respectively, with 10 bases between them. As DNA, the CDR3 is TGTGCCAGCAGCCGCTCAGGGGGCACAGATACGCAGTATTTT. Translating gives CASSRSGGTDTQYF.

The genes are TRBV5-1 and TRBJ2-5; 9 bases are a match to TRBD2. The CDR3 length is 13 residues. V was clipped by 7 bases and J by 5 bases; unmatched bases: 6. CDR1 is SGHRS and CDR2 is YFSETQ in the germline V gene. The CDR3 spells CASPGLAGETQYF. The CDR3 region has the DNA TGCGCCAGCCCGGGACTAGCCGGGGAGACCCAGTACTTC.

V gene TRBV11-3 combines with J gene TRBJ2-1; 12 positions match TRBD2. From germline, CDR1 is SGHNT and CDR2 YENEEA. The V segment lost 1 base and the J segment 0 bases; nucleotides outside the gene matches: 7. The CDR3 loop spans 19 amino acids. The CDR3 spells CASSLGGLAGWSSYNEQFF. The CDR3 coding sequence is TGTGCCAGCAGCTTAGGGGGACTAGCGGGTTGGAGCTCCTACAATGAGCAGTTCTTC.

This chain joins TRBV7-9 and TRBJ2-7, with D possibly being TRBD2 (6 bases). Germline CDR1 reads SEHNR; CDR2 reads FQNEAQ (reference sequence). Trimming pared 7 bases from V and 6 bases from J, leaving 19 bases between. This CDR3 is built from 14 residues. CDR3 DNA sequence: TGTGCCAGCACCGGAACTGGGGGACTCCGCGAGCAGTACTTC. This codes for CASTGTGGLREQYF. Combining the CDR3 with reference TRBV7-9 and TRBJ2-7 gives the whole variable domain DTGVSQNPRHKITKRGQNVTFRCDPISEHNRLYWYRQTLGQGPEFLTYFQNEAQLEKSRLLSDRFSAERPKGSFSTLEIQRTEQGDSAMYLCASTGTGGLREQYFGPGTRLTVT.

This chain joins TRBV28 and TRBJ2-4, with 7 bases matching TRBD1. Trimming cost V 2 bases and J 3 bases; bases outside gene matches: 4. This CDR3 region has 15 residues. CDR1 is MDHEN and CDR2 is SYDVKM in the germline V gene. The DNA for the CDR3 is TGTGCCAGCAGTTTAAGGGGGCTCGACAAAAACATTCAGTACTTC. Protein sequence: CASSLRGLDKNIQYF.

In its sample, this clone was seen a few times. CDR3 residues: CASSKGVTRRKGRTAEAFF. DNA for the CDR3: TGTGCCAGCAGCAAAGGCGTCACAAGGCGGAAGGGGCGTACCGCTGAAGCTTTCTTT. V is TRBV21-1 and J is TRBJ1-1; the DNA was not compared with TRBD1, the D call given in the table. TRBV21-1 counts as a pseudogene. CDR3 length equals 19 residues.

The V gene is TRBV10-3, the J gene TRBJ2-1; D is perhaps TRBD1 (5 bases). This CDR3 is 13 amino acids long. V gave up 3 bases and J gave up 10 bases, with 13 bases separating them. Germline CDR1 ENHRY, CDR2 SYGVKD. CDR3 DNA: TGTGCCATCAGTGAAGTGGGAAGGACAGAGCAGTTCTTC. Amino acid sequence: CAISEVGRTEQFF.

This clone was seen only a few times. The chain is built from TRBV7-9 and TRBJ1-1; 7 bases match TRBD1. In germline, CDR1 is SEHNR, CDR2 FQNEAQ (reference sequence). The CDR3 contains 13 residues. Unmatched junction bases numbered 4, after V lost 3 bases and J lost 6 bases. The CDR3 spells CASSLTGFPEAFF. In nucleotides, the CDR3 is TGTGCCAGCAGCTTGACAGGGTTTCCTGAAGCTTTCTTT.

The chain employs TRBV18 and TRBJ1-1; no clear D gene. Germline-derived CDR1 and CDR2 are KGHSH and LQKENI. V dropped 0 bases and J dropped 10 bases, with 12 bases sitting between them. The CDR3 covers 13 residues. In DNA form, the CDR3 reads TGTGCCAGCTCACCACCGAAGGGCGGTACAGCTTTCTTT. This encodes CASSPPKGGTAFF.

This clone was detected only once. The junction differs from germline at one of its ends, possibly a read error. The V gene is TRBV29-1, the J gene TRBJ1-1; 7 nucleotides align to TRBD1. CDR1 SQVTM and CDR2 ANQGSEA come from the germline V gene. The CDR3 is 14 amino acids. CDR3 in amino acids: CRTPGQQRNAEAFF. CDR3 coding DNA: TGCAGAACCCCGGGACAGCAAAGGAACGCTGAAGCTTTCTTT. The full variable domain, in which reference TRBV29-1 and TRBJ1-1 provide the parts outside the CDR3, is SAVISQKPSRDICQRGTSLTIQCQVDSQVTMMFWYRQQPGQSLTLIATANQGSEATYESGFVIDKFPISRPNLTFSTLTVSNMSPEDSSIYLCRTPGQQRNAEAFFGQGTRLTVV.

The chain has TRBV10-3 and TRBJ2-1, with D unclear. The germline V gene has CDR1 ENHRY and CDR2 SYGVKD. Trimming removed 10 bases from V and 6 bases from J, with 10 bases in between. The CDR3 spans 11 residues. The DNA for the CDR3 is TGTGCCACTTCACCCGGCAATGAGCAGTTCTTC. Protein: CATSPGNEQFF.

This sequence joins TRBV29-1 and TRBJ2-7, with D possibly matching TRBD2 (7 bases). This CDR3 region has 11 residues. CDR1 and CDR2 (germline): SQVTM, ANQGSEA. V dropped 5 bases and J dropped 3 bases, with 8 bases sitting between them. CDR3 in DNA: TGCAGCGTTAGGGGGGGCTACGAGCAGTACTTC. This sequence encodes CSVRGGYEQYF.

The rearrangement joins TRBV18 to TRBJ1-5, with 8 bases lining up with TRBD1. V was pared by 2 bases and J by 6 bases, with 3 bases of the junction left unmatched. Germline CDR1 is KGHSH and CDR2 is LQKENI. The CDR3 is 14 amino acids. The CDR3 DNA reads TGTGCCAGCTCACCATCAGGGGGCGGTCAGCCCCAGCATTTT. It encodes CASSPSGGGQPQHF. The variable domain in full, completed from reference TRBV18 and TRBJ1-5, reads NAGVMQNPRHLVRRRGQEARLRCSPMKGHSHVYWYRQLPEEGLKFMVYLQKENIIDESGMPKERFSAEFPKEGPSILRIQQVVRGDSAAYFCASSPSGGGQPQHFGDGTRLSIL.

The rearrangement links TRBV20-1 to TRBJ2-7; D remains unclear. Germline values: CDR1 DFQATT, CDR2 SNEGSKA (reference sequence). V was shortened by 0 bases and J by 6 bases, with 3 bases between the two germline ends. The CDR3 is 10 residues long. The DNA for the CDR3 is TGCAGTGCTAGAGAAAGCGAGCAGTACTTC. Translation gives CSARESEQYF.

The chain employs TRBV27 and TRBJ1-5; a possible D gene is TRBD1 (5 bases). V lost 5 bases and J 4 bases, leaving 15 bases between the germline ends. CDR3 size: 15 residues. The germline V gene encodes CDR1 MNHEY and CDR2 SMNVEV (reference sequence). The CDR3 sequence is CASSAGSGDNQPQHF. CDR3 sequence (DNA): TGTGCCAGCAGTGCCGGATCGGGGGATAATCAGCCCCAGCATTTT.

J is TRBJ2-7 and V is TRBV7-8, with a weak D call TRBD1 (6 bases). Trimming cost V 5 bases and J 4 bases, with 12 bases left between them. CDR1 and CDR2 from the germline V gene are SGHVS and FQNEAQ. CDR3 length equals 13 residues. Written as DNA, the CDR3 is TGTGCCAGCAGCCATAGGACAGTTTACGAGCAGTACTTC. It yields the protein CASSHRTVYEQYF.